These 23 T cell receptor beta chains originate from one sample sequenced in a study of identical twins. TCRdb re-derived calls from the 5' RACE reads in MiXCR, one entry per CDR3 protein. The data hold about 530,000 distinct CDR3 sequences, with roughly 15% observed a single time. These same records also appear under a second study, on yellow fever vaccine responses in identical twins.

Sequenced: CD4+ T cells sorted from blood. These receptors all come from a young woman in good health.

This clonotype has at least ten counts. The genes are TRBV3-1 and TRBJ1-1; D perhaps matches TRBD1 (5 bases). The length of the CDR3 is 15 residues. Trimming pared 5 bases from V and 2 bases from J, leaving 15 bases between. Germline-derived CDR1 and CDR2 are LGHDT and YNNKEL (reference sequence). The CDR3 region has the DNA TGTGCCAGCAGCGGCGGGGGAGGGATAAACACTGAAGCTTTCTTT. It translates to CASSGGGGINTEAFF.

The V call is TRBV7-3, the J call TRBJ2-3; 13 bases are shared with TRBD2. The junction had 9 bases not matched to a gene; V was cut back by 5 bases and J by 4 bases. Germline CDR1 SGHTA, CDR2 FQGTGA. The CDR3 extends over 17 amino acids. Written as DNA, the CDR3 is TGTGCCAGCAGCCCGGGACTAGCGGGGCCCCTCGCAGATACGCAGTATTTT. It translates to CASSPGLAGPLADTQYF.

This clonotype has only a few counts. The gene calls are TRBV7-3 and TRBJ2-3; D ambiguous. Germline values: CDR1 SGHTA, CDR2 FQGTGA. The CDR3 extends over 15 amino acids. V was cut by 0 bases and J by 0 bases, with 7 bases left in between. The CDR3 nucleotides are TGTGCCAGCAGCTTAACTGCCCAAAGCACAGATACGCAGTATTTT. Its protein product is CASSLTAQSTDTQYF.

This clonotype was counted a few times. This sequence joins TRBV7-3 and TRBJ2-3; D is unclear. V was pared by 1 base and J by 5 bases, with 7 bases between. The CDR3 contains 13 residues. The germline gives CDR1 SGHTA, CDR2 FQGTGA. CDR3 protein: CASSLNVEDTQYF. The CDR3 DNA reads as TGTGCCAGCAGCTTAAATGTCGAAGATACGCAGTATTTT.

The chain employs TRBV28 and TRBJ2-7, with 8 bases fitting TRBD1. This CDR3 is built from 14 residues. The V gene's germline CDR1 is MDHEN and CDR2 SYDVKM. The J segment lost 3 bases and the V segment lost 5 bases, leaving 6 bases of the junction unmatched. The CDR3 protein is CASSGGQGYYEQYF. The CDR3 DNA sequence: TGTGCCAGCAGTGGAGGACAGGGCTACTACGAGCAGTACTTC. Supplemented by reference TRBV28 and TRBJ2-7, the full variable domain reads DVKVTQSSRYLVKRTGEKVFLECVQDMDHENMFWYRQDPGLGLRLIYFSYDVKMKEKGDIPEGYSVSREKKERFSLILESASTNQTSMYLCASSGGQGYYEQYFGPGTRLTVT.

The chain combines TRBV11-2 with TRBJ2-2; TRBD1 matches 7 bases. The CDR3 loop spans 18 amino acids. The trim removed 1 base at V and 5 bases at J, leaving 13 bases unmatched. The V gene's germline CDR1 is SGHAT and CDR2 FQNNGV. The CDR3 DNA sequence: TGTGCCAGCAGCTTAGGACCGCCGAGACAGGGTGGTACCGGGGAGCTGTTTTTT. Translated: CASSLGPPRQGGTGELFF.

J is TRBJ2-7 and V is TRBV11-3; TRBD2 agrees at 8 bases. The V segment lost 4 bases and the J segment 4 bases; nucleotides outside the gene matches: 6. The V gene's germline CDR1 is SGHNT and CDR2 YENEEA. The CDR3 runs to 14 residues. The CDR3 nucleotides are TGTGCCAGCAGCTGGAGCGGGAGTGGTTACGAGCAGTACTTC. This sequence encodes CASSWSGSGYEQYF. The full variable domain, with the rest looked up from reference TRBV11-3 and TRBJ2-7, is EAGVVQSPRYKIIEKKQPVAFWCNPISGHNTLYWYLQNLGQGPELLIRYENEEAVDDSQLPKDRFSAERLKGVDSTLKIQPAELGDSAVYLCASSWSGSGYEQYFGPGTRLTVT.

Only a few counts were recorded for this clonotype. This chain links TRBV7-2 with TRBJ1-3, with D uncertain. Looked up from germline, CDR1 is SGHTA and CDR2 is FQGNSA. The length of the CDR3 is 15 residues. Trimming took off 6 bases at V and 1 base at J, with 13 bases between the two ends. CDR3 nucleotides: TGTGCCAGCAGAGAAATTTCCCAATCTGGAAACACCATATATTTT. Translated, it gives CASREISQSGNTIYF.

The V gene is TRBV6-1, the J gene TRBJ1-2; a weak D match, TRBD1 (6 bases). The CDR3 is made up of 16 amino acids. Germline V CDR1 and CDR2: MNHNS, SASEGT. V lost 7 bases to trimming and J lost 0 bases, with 18 bases between them. The CDR3 reads CASNRLGTNPNYGYTF. The CDR3, as DNA: TGTGCCAGCAACCGTCTAGGGACAAATCCTAACTATGGCTACACCTTC.

The chain links TRBV5-1 to TRBJ2-5, with D tentatively TRBD1 or TRBD2 (5 bases each). This CDR3 comprises 16 residues. Looked up from germline, CDR1 is SGHRS and CDR2 is YFSETQ. Trimming removed 4 bases from V and 0 bases from J, with 16 bases in between. The CDR3 sequence: CASSPEGWQNQETQYF. In DNA, the CDR3 is TGCGCCAGCAGCCCCGAGGGGTGGCAGAACCAAGAGACCCAGTACTTC.

This clonotype has only a few counts. The genes are TRBV5-1 and TRBJ2-7; weak D call: TRBD2 (5 bases). Germline V gene lookup returns CDR1 SGHRS and CDR2 YFSETQ. This CDR3 is 11 amino acids long. V lost 1 base, J lost 7 bases, and 6 bases lay in between. This chain's CDR3 is CASSLPGEQYF. DNA for the CDR3: TGCGCCAGCAGCTTGCCGGGGGAGCAGTACTTC.

This clonotype was counted between two and nine times. V and J are TRBV29-1 and TRBJ2-7; no clear D. CDR3 length: 13 residues. The germline gives CDR1 SQVTM, CDR2 ANQGSEA. V gave up 3 bases and J gave up 0 bases, with 9 bases separating them. CDR3: CSVDIAGSYEQYF. The CDR3 nucleotides are TGCAGCGTTGACATAGCCGGCTCCTACGAGCAGTACTTC.

This clonotype was found a few times. The chain employs TRBV5-1 and TRBJ1-4, with 7 bases fitting TRBD1. The CDR3 is 14 amino acids. Germline-derived CDR1 and CDR2 are SGHRS and YFSETQ. V dropped 2 bases and J dropped 4; count of bases not matched to a gene: 2. This chain's CDR3 is CASSFGTVNEKLFF. The CDR3 DNA reads as TGCGCCAGCAGCTTCGGGACAGTTAATGAAAAACTGTTTTTT.

This chain uses TRBV3-1 with TRBJ2-7; D is possibly TRBD1 (5 bases). Per germline, CDR1 LGHDT and CDR2 YNNKEL (reference sequence). V was pared by 4 bases and J by 12 bases, with 16 bases between. The CDR3 consists of 12 residues. The CDR3 DNA sequence: TGTGCCAGCAGCCCCGGACATCTGCAGGCGTACTTC. It translates to CASSPGHLQAYF.

This chain links TRBV12-3 or TRBV12-4 with TRBJ2-5; 8 nucleotides agree with TRBD2. The V segment lost 2 bases and the J segment 4 bases; nucleotides outside the gene matches: 6. The CDR3 covers 15 residues. CDR3 sequence reads: CASSLNAGGGETQYF. The CDR3 nucleotides are TGTGCCAGCAGTTTAAATGCGGGAGGTGGAGAGACCCAGTACTTC.

The V and J genes are TRBV4-2 and TRBJ2-5, with 7 bases matching TRBD2. CDR3 length: 14 residues. The junction had 5 bases not matched to a gene; V was cut back by 2 bases and J by 5 bases. Germline V gene data show CDR1 as LGHNA and CDR2 as YNFKEQ. In DNA form, the CDR3 reads TGTGCCAGCAGCCAAAGCCCTAGCGGTGAGACCCAGTACTTC. Its translation is CASSQSPSGETQYF.

This clonotype was seen only a few times. In DNA, the CDR3 is TGTGCCAGCAGAGACAGGGGCACTGAAGCTTTCTTT. Its protein is CASRDRGTEAFF. The genes are TRBV25-1 and TRBJ1-1; 8 bases align to TRBD1. This CDR3 is built from 12 residues. Germline CDR1 MGHDK, CDR2 SYGVNS. V lost 6 bases and J lost 4; bases outside the gene matches: 1.

In its sample, this clonotype was seen many times. The chain uses TRBV12-3 or TRBV12-4 and TRBJ1-6; D ambiguous. The ends were cut back, 2 bases at V and 9 bases at J, with 2 bases in the middle. This CDR3 is built from 11 residues. CDR3 in DNA: TGTGCCAGCAGTTTAAGTTCACCCCTCCACTTT. Amino acid sequence: CASSLSSPLHF.

Ten or more counts support this clonotype. The V call is TRBV12-3 or TRBV12-4, the J call TRBJ2-1, with 9 positions matching TRBD1. The CDR3 has 15 residues. V was pared by 0 bases and J by 6 bases, with 3 bases of the junction left unmatched. CDR3 in amino acids: CASSLAGQGGNEQFF. DNA of the CDR3: TGTGCCAGCAGTTTAGCGGGACAGGGAGGCAATGAGCAGTTCTTC.

The rearrangement uses TRBV3-1 and TRBJ2-1, with D perhaps TRBD2 (6 bases). This CDR3 region has 15 residues. The V end lost 2 bases, the J end lost 6 bases, and 14 bases lay between the germline ends. The germline V gene encodes CDR1 LGHDT and CDR2 YNNKEL (reference sequence). The chain's CDR3 is CASSQMVFGGNEQFF. The CDR3 coding sequence is TGTGCCAGCAGCCAAATGGTATTCGGGGGCAATGAGCAGTTCTTC.

This clonotype was seen only a few times. The genes are TRBV27 and TRBJ1-1; weak D call: TRBD1 (6 bases). Trimming left V 4 bases short and J 1 base short, with 10 bases between. CDR3 length: 14 amino acids. CDR1 and CDR2 from the germline V gene are MNHEY and SMNVEV (reference sequence). CDR3 in DNA: TGTGCCAGCAGTTCCCCGGACAGGAACACTGAAGCTTTCTTT. Its protein is CASSSPDRNTEAFF.

V usage is TRBV10-2 and J usage is TRBJ2-3; TRBD1 agrees at 9 bases. V trimming: 4 bases; J trimming: 4 bases; junction bases outside the gene matches: 12. This CDR3 has 17 amino acids. Germline V gives CDR1 WSHSY, CDR2 SAAADI. The CDR3 coding sequence is TGCGCCAGCAGTGCTAGTGGGACAGGGAAGGGGGCAGATACGCAGTATTTT. It specifies CASSASGTGKGADTQYF.

This clonotype was detected only a few times. The chain uses TRBV12-3 or TRBV12-4 and TRBJ2-1; no reliable D call. The CDR3 spans 17 residues. Trimming shortened V by 3 bases and J by 0 bases, and 15 bases separated the two germline ends. The CDR3: CASSFIQNTYSYNEQFF. In nucleotides, the CDR3 is TGTGCCAGCAGTTTTATCCAGAACACCTACTCCTACAATGAGCAGTTCTTC.